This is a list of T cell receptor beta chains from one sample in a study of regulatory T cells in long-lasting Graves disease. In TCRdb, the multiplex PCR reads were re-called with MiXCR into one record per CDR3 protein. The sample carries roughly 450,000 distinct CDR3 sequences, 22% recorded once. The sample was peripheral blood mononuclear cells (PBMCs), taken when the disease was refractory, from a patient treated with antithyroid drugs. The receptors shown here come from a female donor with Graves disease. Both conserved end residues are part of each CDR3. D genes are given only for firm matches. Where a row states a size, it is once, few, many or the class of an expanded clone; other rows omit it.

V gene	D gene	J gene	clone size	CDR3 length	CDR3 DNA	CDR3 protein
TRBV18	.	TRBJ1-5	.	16	TGTGCCAGCTCACCGCCGAATTCTGGGGGCAATCAGCCCCAGCATTTT	CASSPPNSGGNQPQHF
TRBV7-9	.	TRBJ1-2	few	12	TGTGCCAGCAGCTTACTTCACTATGGCTACACCTTC	CASSLLHYGYTF
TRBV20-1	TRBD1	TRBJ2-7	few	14	TGCAGTGCTCCACCGCCGACAGGGTCCTACGAGCAGTACTTC	CSAPPPTGSYEQYF
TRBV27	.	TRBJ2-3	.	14	TGTGCCAGCAGTCCCTCCCGGACCGGCCACTCGCAGTATTTT	CASSPSRTGHSQYF
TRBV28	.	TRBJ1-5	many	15	TGTGCCAGCAGTTTCTTTATCCGAATCAATCAGCCCCAGCATTTT	CASSFFIRINQPQHF
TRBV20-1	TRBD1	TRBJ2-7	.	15	TGCAGTGCTAGGGAACAGGGGGTCGAAGTGTACGAGCAGTACTTC	CSAREQGVEVYEQYF
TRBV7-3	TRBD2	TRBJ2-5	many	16	TGTGCCAGCAGCTTAAACGGCGGGGGGGCCTGGGAGACCCAGTACTTC	CASSLNGGGAWETQYF
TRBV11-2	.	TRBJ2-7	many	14	TGTGCCAGCAGCTTAGAGGGAGAATCTCCCAAGCAGTACTTC	CASSLEGESPKQYF
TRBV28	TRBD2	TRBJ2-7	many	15	TGTGCCAGCAGTCCACCCGCCGGGGGGGGTAGCGAGCAGTACTTC	CASSPPAGGGSEQYF
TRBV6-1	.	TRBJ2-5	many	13	TGTGCCAGCACCCAACAGGGTCAAGAGACCCAGTACTTC	CASTQQGQETQYF
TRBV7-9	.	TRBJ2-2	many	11	TGTGCCAGCAGCCCAACCGGGGAGCTGTTTTTT	CASSPTGELFF
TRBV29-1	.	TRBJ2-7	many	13	TGCAGCGTACCGGGACGGCGCTCCTACGAGCAGTACTTC	CSVPGRRSYEQYF
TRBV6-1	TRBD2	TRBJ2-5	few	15	TGTGCCAGCTCGATGGCTAGCGGGGAACAAGAGACCCAGTACTTC	CASSMASGEQETQYF
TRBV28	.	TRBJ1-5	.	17	TGTGCCAGCAGTTTAGAGGGACACTTTTATAGCAATCAGCCCCAGCATTTT	CASSLEGHFYSNQPQHF
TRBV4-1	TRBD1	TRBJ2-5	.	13	TGCGCCAGCAGCCAAGATGGCCGGACAGGATTCTACTTC	CASSQDGRTGFYF
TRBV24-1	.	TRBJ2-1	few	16	TGTGCCACCAGTGTGGAAAGGGGCGGGGATTACAATGAGCAGTTCTTC	CATSVERGGDYNEQFF
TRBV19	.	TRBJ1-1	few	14	TGTGCCAGTAGTTCAAGGACCCGGGGCACTGAAGCTTTCTTT	CASSSRTRGTEAFF
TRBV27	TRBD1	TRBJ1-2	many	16	TGTGCCAGCAGTTTCAGTGCAGGGGGGAGCGGCTATGGCTACACCTTC	CASSFSAGGSGYGYTF
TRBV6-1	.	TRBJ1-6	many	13	TGTGCCAGCAAGAACAGCGGGAATTCACCCCTCCACTTT	CASKNSGNSPLHF
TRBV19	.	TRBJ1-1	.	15	TGTGCCAGTAGTACGACCCTCTCTCCCATCACTGAAGCTTTCTTT	CASSTTLSPITEAFF
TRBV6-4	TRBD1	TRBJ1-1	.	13	TGTGCCAGCTTCGGACAGGGGTGGACTGAAGCTTTCTTT	CASFGQGWTEAFF
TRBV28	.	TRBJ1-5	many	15	TGTGCCAGCTCCTCCCTAGGGTATAGCAATCAGCCCCAGCATTTT	CASSSLGYSNQPQHF
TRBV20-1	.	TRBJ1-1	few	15	TGCAGTACTAGGAAATTGGGGCTCCTGTACACTGAAGCTTTCTTT	CSTRKLGLLYTEAFF
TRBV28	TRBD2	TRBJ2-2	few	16	TGCGCCAGCAGAATCCCCCTAGCGGGAGACACCGGGGAGCTGTTTTTT	CASRIPLAGDTGELFF
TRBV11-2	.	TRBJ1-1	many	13	TGTGCCAGCAGCTTATCGGAGAACACTGAAGCTTTCTTT	CASSLSENTEAFF
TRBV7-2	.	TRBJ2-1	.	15	TGTGCCAGCAGCTTCACAGGGGGGGGTTACAATGAGCAGTTCTTC	CASSFTGGGYNEQFF
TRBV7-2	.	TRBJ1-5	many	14	TGTGCCAGCAGCTCTACAGGGCGCAATCAGCCCCAGCATTTT	CASSSTGRNQPQHF
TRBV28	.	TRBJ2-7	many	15	TGTGCCAGCAGTATCTTGACAGCCTACTCCTACGAGCAGTACTTC	CASSILTAYSYEQYF
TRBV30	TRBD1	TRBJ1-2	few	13	TGTGCTACCTCGGACAGGGGGGACTATGGCTACACCTTC	CATSDRGDYGYTF
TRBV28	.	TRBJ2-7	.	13	TGTGCCAGCTGTTTAGGCACCGCCTACGAGCAGTACTTC	CASCLGTAYEQYF
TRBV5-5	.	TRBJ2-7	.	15	TGTGCCAGCAGCCCTTCTTTGACATCCTCCTACGAGCAGTACTTC	CASSPSLTSSYEQYF
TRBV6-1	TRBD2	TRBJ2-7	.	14	TGTGCCAGCAGTGGGACTAGCGCGCCGGACGAGCAGTACTTC	CASSGTSAPDEQYF
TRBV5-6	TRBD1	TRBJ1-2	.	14	TGTGCCAGCAGCCTCCTCCAGGGGGGATGGGGCTACACCTTC	CASSLLQGGWGYTF
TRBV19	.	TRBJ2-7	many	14	TGTGCCAGTAGTCCGTCAGGACAATACTACGAGCAGTACTTC	CASSPSGQYYEQYF
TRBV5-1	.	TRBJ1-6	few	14	TGCGCCAGCAGCCTCCCGACTGATAATTCACCCCTCCACTTT	CASSLPTDNSPLHF
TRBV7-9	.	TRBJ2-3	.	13	TGTGCCACCGGGGGGACAGCCTCAGATACGCAGTATTTT	CATGGTASDTQYF